Below, one T cell receptor beta chain is given with its context. Its specific antigen is unknown. Base quality data are lacking; no much larger clone is found one base away. Trimming at the junction amounts to 1 base on V and 5 bases on J, and the germline ends lie 12 bases apart. The CDR3 runs 14 amino acids, cysteine and phenylalanine included. Only CDR3 DNA remains: 42 bases, in frame from the first base. CDR1 GTSNPN and CDR2 SVGIG were looked up in the germline V gene (reference sequence). The entry originates in a study of shared clonotypes between healthy human individuals (dated by TCRdb to the early 2020s). Broadly, across the study: The cohort included a few men and a couple of women between 18 and 49 years of age. For each donor, CD4 naive and CD4 memory were each run on three plates, CD8 naive on two plates, and CD8 memory on one plate. Different laboratories and diverse techniques were used to prepare libraries and sequence TCR repertoires, to increase sequencing depth and limit assay-specific biases. To estimate repertoire size and how much clonotypes are shared between individuals, the study performed deep sequencing of blood TCR repertoires from roughly five healthy adults. Between about 0.9 and 9 billion PBMCs per donor were obtained by leukapheresis. What the work shows at the level of the full study, not this receptor alone: Larger estimated clonotype richness was generally found for naive subsets than for memory subsets. Incomplete sequencing was indicated by rarefaction of sorted-subset datasets, despite the large sequencing depth. Roughly 5% of naive CD4, 3% to 4% of naive CD8, 2% to 2.5% of memory CD4, and less than 0.45% of memory CD8 clonotypes were shared across several donors. Compared with non-shared clonotypes, the clonotypes found in all four sorted-subset donors had higher generation probabilities. Because the study included a small number of donors, the genetic and exposure-history diversity represented was limited. Sampling was restricted to blood, and TCR repertoires in tissue are likely to differ from TCR repertoires in blood. Based on pairwise subsampling, the degree of clonotype sharing among donors was expected to be affected by sequencing depth.

CD8 naive samples were obtained by positive selection for CCR7 among CD45RO-negative cells, yielding a CD45RA+CCR7+ population from which TemRA cells were excluded. Healthy HIV-negative adults with no recently reported acute infections or vaccinations were included as donors. Only Caucasian adults living in Nashville, Tennessee, USA were represented among the donors. Blood was obtained by leukapheresis, after which PBMCs were separated by Ficoll-Histopaque density gradient centrifugation and cryopreserved in liquid nitrogen vapor phase. Analytical flow cytometry was used to check the purity and quantity of each magnetically sorted T cell population. From each sorted fraction, genomic DNA was isolated and quantified by UV absorbance on a Nanodrop 2000c. Using the deep immunoSEQ assay, multiplex PCR amplified TCR CDR3 regions from genomic DNA. Extracted genomic DNA from each cell subset was spread evenly across all wells of several immunoSEQ 96-well plates, with each plate serving as a replicate. For sorted subsets, 200 to 250 ng of genomic DNA, equivalent to 25,000 to 35,000 T cell genomes, went into each replicate PCR. Purified libraries were quantified with a Qubit 3.0 fluorometer, sized on a Bioanalyzer 2100, and re-quantified with the KAPA Library Quantification kit. Every immunoSEQ 96-well plate was sequenced on a dedicated single-read 150-cycle Illumina NextSeq 550 flow cell. In the paper's pipeline: Because only junctional sequences without quality scores were contained in the immunoSEQ output, filtering matching that applied to full-length reads could not be performed. To assign V/J genes and CDR3, sequences were annotated against IMGT germline references using PyIR, a Python wrapper for IgBLAST v1.9. Any read was removed if the V/J assignment was weak (E-value above 1e-6), the CDR3 was missing, or the read contained stop codons, out-of-frame junctions, or ambiguous translated residues. V3J clonotypes were defined by identical inferred V gene, J gene, and CDR3 amino acid sequence. Percentage overlap between repertoires was calculated by dividing the number of shared unique clonotypes by the size of the smaller repertoire. Three approaches were used to assess repertoire richness: RTK rarefaction, the Chao1 estimator, and Recon v2.1 estimates of unobserved clonotypes. OLGA was used to compute generation probabilities for all TCRbeta clonotypes that the gDNA method yielded from four donors. In its TCRdb copy, this immuneACCESS table keeps in-frame sequences only and misses some clones. Where compared with another copy, unresolved V genes explain less than half of these, and the others have no known cause. That table gives V, J and clone size, and the DNA gave D and trimming. Within this sample are hundreds of thousands of clones, with more than 95% of them counted one time only. The biggest ten clones account for roughly 0.29% of the sample.

This TCR was sampled from a man aged 25-45 years in good health. The chain links TRBV30 with TRBJ2-1; TRBD2 is a weak D gene call, 6 bases matching. Sequencing was performed on naive CD8+ T cells sorted from blood. In light of the paper, this sample's cell subset or site label describes: CD45RA+CCR7+. The DNA is TGTGCCTGGAGTGAGGGACTTGGGGACAATGAGCAGTTCTTC. Translated, it reads CAWSEGLGDNEQFF.